One T cell receptor beta chain is described in this entry. The sample belongs to a study of T cell responses to AZD1222 COVID-19 vaccine. V was shortened by 2 bases and J by 4 bases, with 10 bases between the two germline ends. Looked up from germline, CDR1 is GTSNPN and CDR2 is SVGIG (reference sequence). The CDR3 sequence is 13 residues long. Using immunoSEQ multiplex PCR, the repertoire was profiled, and TCRdb retains in-frame clones only, with some absent. The table records roughly 130,000 clones, around 93% of them present only once. The chain links TRBV30 to TRBJ2-3; D gene unclear. This specimen consisted of peripheral blood, obtained on day 0 of AZD1222 vaccination. The sequence was obtained from an adult in good health. The CDR3 nucleotides read TGTGCCTGGAGTCAACTGGTGGCAGATACGCAGTATTTT. It yields the protein CAWSQLVADTQYF.